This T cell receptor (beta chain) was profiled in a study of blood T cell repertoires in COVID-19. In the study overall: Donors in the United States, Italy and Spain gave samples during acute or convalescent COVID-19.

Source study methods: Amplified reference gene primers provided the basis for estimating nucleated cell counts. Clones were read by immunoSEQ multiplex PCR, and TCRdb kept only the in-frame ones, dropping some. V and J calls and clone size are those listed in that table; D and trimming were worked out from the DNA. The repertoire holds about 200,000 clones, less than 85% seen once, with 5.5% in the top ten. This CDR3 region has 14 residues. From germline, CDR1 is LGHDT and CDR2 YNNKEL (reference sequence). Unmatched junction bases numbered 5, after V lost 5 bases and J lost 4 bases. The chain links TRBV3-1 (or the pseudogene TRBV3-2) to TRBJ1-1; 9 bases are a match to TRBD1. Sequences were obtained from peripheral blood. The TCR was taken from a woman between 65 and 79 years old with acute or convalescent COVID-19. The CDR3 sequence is CASSEIQGATEAFF. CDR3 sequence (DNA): TGTGCCAGCAGCGAGATACAGGGGGCCACTGAAGCTTTCTTT.